This T cell receptor (beta chain) was sequenced for a study of post-analysis software for immune sequencing data. Remarks on this clonotype: What it binds is unknown.

Every TCR beta cDNA library bore unique molecular identifiers. MiXCR, applied by TCRdb to the PCR reads, yields one record per CDR3 protein. The sample lists 250,000 to 300,000 distinct CDR3 sequences; 35% to 45% were seen once. V was clipped by 0 bases and J by 0 bases; unmatched bases: 0. The CDR3 has 15 residues. The germline V gene encodes CDR1 MGHRA and CDR2 YSYEKL. Study-level points and caveats: A few TRBV segments occurring more often in patients than controls included TRBV5-6, TRBV5-1 and TRBV20-1.

J is TRBJ2-3 and V is TRBV4-1; TRBD2 matches at 7 bases. This TCR came from a girl aged 5-17 years with multiple sclerosis. The source material was blood. DNA for the CDR3: TGCGCCAGCAGCCAAGAGGGAGGGAGCACAGATACGCAGTATTTT. Translation gives CASSQEGGSTDTQYF.